This note documents a single T cell receptor (beta chain) sequence. The antigen remains unidentified. V was trimmed by 0 bases and J by 4 bases, leaving 9 bases between them. CDR3 length equals 14 residues. CDR1 MNHEY and CDR2 SVGAGI come from the germline V gene. This sample was taken from a study of cytomegalovirus exposure and HLA in healthy donors. Use of 60 Vbeta and 13 Jbeta primers characterized the PCR. Data came from immunoSEQ multiplex PCR; TCRdb stores just in-frame clones and leaves some out. The table lists about 210,000 clones, 75% to 80% of them singletons. Study-level points and caveats: In a later analysis, HLA-associated beta chains showed higher expansion and lower generation probabilities than comparable chains. Among CMV-associated TCR beta chains, most appeared HLA-restricted in a later analysis. A link between a missense DCLRE1C variant and TCR beta V- and J-gene trimming emerged from a later analysis. Investigators reported approximately 150 TCR beta chains as tied to cytomegalovirus.

The receptor's source is a male donor in good health and CMV-seronegative. The sample taken for sequencing was PBMCs. This sequence joins TRBV6-5 and TRBJ2-5; weak D call: TRBD2 (6 bases). The CDR3 sequence: CASSYSLEGETQYF. CDR3 DNA: TGTGCCAGCAGTTACTCTTTGGAGGGAGAGACCCAGTACTTC.